This TCR beta chain was retrieved from a study of blood T cells in healthy people across ages. A word on this clonotype: As yet, its antigen is unknown.

Caucasian individuals from Russia who were healthy and aged roughly 6 to 90 acted as donors. V lost 1 base, J lost 5 bases, and 12 bases lay in between. Germline V gene lookup returns CDR1 DFQATT and CDR2 SNEGSKA (reference sequence). The CDR3 runs 14 residues. Study outcomes and limitations: TCR beta diversity per million T cells fell roughly linearly with age.

A second PCR of 7 to 11 cycles used a sample-barcoded 5' primer and a J-beta primer mix. Each cDNA molecule, via a template-switch adaptor with 12 random nucleotides, was tagged. No fewer than 3 million CDR3-containing paired-end reads came from each sample. TCRdb redid the calling of the 5' RACE reads with MiXCR, one entry per CDR3 protein. The sample lists about 640,000 distinct CDR3 sequences, roughly 53% occurring once. The sample taken for sequencing was blood. The rearrangement uses TRBV20-1 and TRBJ2-1; D gene unclear. The sequence derives from a man between 60 and 70 years old in good health. The CDR3: CSARGLGFNNEQFF. DNA for the CDR3: TGCAGTGCTAGAGGGCTGGGTTTTAACAATGAGCAGTTCTTC.